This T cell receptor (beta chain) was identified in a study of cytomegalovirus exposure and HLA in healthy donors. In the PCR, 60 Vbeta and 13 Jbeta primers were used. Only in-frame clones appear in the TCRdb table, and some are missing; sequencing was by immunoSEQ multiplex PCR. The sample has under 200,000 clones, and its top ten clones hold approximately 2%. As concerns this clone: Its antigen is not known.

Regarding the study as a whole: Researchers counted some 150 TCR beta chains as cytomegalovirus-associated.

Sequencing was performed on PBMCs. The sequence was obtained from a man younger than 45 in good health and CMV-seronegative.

This CDR3 is CASSVTPGQAYEQYF. The CDR3 DNA is TGTGCCAGCAGCGTAACCCCGGGACAGGCTTACGAGCAGTACTTC. The chain uses TRBV9 and TRBJ2-5, with 8 bases identical to TRBD1. The end of the DNA fits TRBJ2-7 better, so the J call may be wrong. CDR3 length: 15 amino acids. Germline lookup yields CDR1 SGDLS and CDR2 YYNGEE.